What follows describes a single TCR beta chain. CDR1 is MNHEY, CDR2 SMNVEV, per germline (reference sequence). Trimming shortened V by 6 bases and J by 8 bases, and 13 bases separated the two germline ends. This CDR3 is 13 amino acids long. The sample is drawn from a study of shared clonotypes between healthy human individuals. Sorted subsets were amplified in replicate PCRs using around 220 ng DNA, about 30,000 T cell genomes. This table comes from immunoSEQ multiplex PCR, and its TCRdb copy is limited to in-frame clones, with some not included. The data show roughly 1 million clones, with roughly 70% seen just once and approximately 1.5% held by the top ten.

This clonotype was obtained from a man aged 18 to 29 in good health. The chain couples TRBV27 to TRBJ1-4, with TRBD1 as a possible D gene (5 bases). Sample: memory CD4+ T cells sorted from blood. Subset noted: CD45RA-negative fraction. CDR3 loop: CASRRGGGEKLFF. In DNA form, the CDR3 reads TGTGCCAGCAGGAGGGGCGGCGGAGAAAAACTGTTTTTT.